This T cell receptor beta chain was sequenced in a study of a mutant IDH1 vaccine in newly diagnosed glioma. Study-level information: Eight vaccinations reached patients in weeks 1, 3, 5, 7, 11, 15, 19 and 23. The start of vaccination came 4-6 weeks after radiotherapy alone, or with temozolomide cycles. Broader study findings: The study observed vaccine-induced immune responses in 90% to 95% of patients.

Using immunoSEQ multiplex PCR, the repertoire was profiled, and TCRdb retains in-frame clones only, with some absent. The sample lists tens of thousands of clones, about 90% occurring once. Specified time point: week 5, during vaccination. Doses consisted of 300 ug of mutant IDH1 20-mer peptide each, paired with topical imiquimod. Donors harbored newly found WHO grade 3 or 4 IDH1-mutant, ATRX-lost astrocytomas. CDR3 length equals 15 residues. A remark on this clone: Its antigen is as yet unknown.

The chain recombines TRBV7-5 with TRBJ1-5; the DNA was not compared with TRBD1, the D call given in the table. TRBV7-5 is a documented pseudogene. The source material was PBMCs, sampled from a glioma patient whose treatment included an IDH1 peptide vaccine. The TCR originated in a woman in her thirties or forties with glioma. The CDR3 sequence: CARIEGGREPQPQHF. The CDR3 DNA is TGTGCCAGAATCGAAGGGGGCAGGGAACCTCAGCCCCAGCATTTT.